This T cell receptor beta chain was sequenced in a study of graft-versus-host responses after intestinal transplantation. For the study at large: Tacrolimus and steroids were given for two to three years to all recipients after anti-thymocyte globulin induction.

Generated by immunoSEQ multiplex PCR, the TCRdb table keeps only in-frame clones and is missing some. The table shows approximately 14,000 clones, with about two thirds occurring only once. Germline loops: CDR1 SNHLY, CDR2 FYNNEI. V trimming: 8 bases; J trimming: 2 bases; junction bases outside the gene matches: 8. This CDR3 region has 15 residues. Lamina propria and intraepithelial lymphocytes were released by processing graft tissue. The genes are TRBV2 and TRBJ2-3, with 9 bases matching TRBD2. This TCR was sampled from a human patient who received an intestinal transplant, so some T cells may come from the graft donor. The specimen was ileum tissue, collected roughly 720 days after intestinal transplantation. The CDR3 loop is CASRRLAATTDTQYF. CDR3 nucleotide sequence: TGTGCCAGCCGTCGACTAGCGGCCACCACAGATACGCAGTATTTT.